This TCR beta chain was identified in a study of blood T cells in healthy people across ages (dated by TCRdb to 2015 to 2017). General notes on the study: Template switching captured roughly one uniquely barcoded TCR beta cDNA molecule per two T cells in model experiments. The study measured age-related changes in TCR beta repertoire diversity using deep sequencing normalized with unique cDNA molecular identifiers. Two additional independent replicas of 1 million unique cDNA reads from the same blood draw were analyzed for two donors (one aged 18 to 29 and one aged 80 or older). To avoid experimental bias, donors of different ages were randomly spread across the sequencing lanes. Donors were grouped into four age groups: young (average approximately 15 years), middle-aged (39), aged (around 60) and long-lived (about 89).

This clonotype was observed many times. Its target antigen remains unknown. No base quality values were provided; no much bigger clone lies one nucleotide off. Broader findings and caveats from the paper: As age increased, observed TCR beta diversity per million T cells dropped in a roughly linear way, and a significant reduction was already evident by age about 36. Estimates of total diversity based on one million sequenced T cells were regarded as lower bounds and as underestimates. Because the CMV infection status of the donors was unknown, age-related changes in expanded clonotypes may potentially have been confounded. Observed TCR beta diversity correlated strongly with the percentage of naive T cells measured by flow cytometry. Compared with the aged group, more naive CD4+ T cells, fewer expanded clones and increased TCR diversity were shown by the long-lived group, suggesting age selection. Bulk unsorted PBMC profiling prevented conclusive comparison of naive and antigen-experienced compartments.

The CDR3, from cysteine to phenylalanine, totals 13 residues. The CDR3 DNA has 39 bases and is translated from base 1. The germline V gene (reference sequence) specifies LNHNV as CDR1 and YYDKDF as CDR2. Between the V and J ends, shortened by 3 bases and 4 bases respectively, the junction contains 9 bases. The receptor library was made with 5' RACE. Sequencing used an Illumina HiSeq 2500. A second PCR of 7 to 11 cycles was performed with a sample-barcoded 5' primer and a J-beta primer mix. Each TCR beta cDNA molecule received a unique molecular identifier from a template-switch 5' adaptor carrying 12 random nucleotides. Each sample yielded at least 2.5 million CDR3-containing paired-end reads. The Mint cDNA synthesis kit, primed by a TRBC-specific oligonucleotide, was used to synthesize first-strand cDNA from all RNA. Following uracil-DNA glycosylase treatment, a first 18-cycle PCR with universal primers M1SS and BC2_uni_R was performed on all cDNA. The authors processed their data as follows. For normalization, 1 million high-quality reads, each with a distinct molecular identifier, were randomly selected from each sample. Reads sharing molecular identifiers were discarded rather than binned into consensus sequences. CDR3 identification, clonotype clustering and error correction used MiTCR with a Q25 quality threshold and the strictest error-elimination algorithm. A nonparametric unseen species model using Euler transformation provided a lower-bound estimate of total TCR beta diversity. The public reads were reprocessed in TCRdb via fastp at Q25 and MiXCR, keeping in-frame beta chains. CDR3 protein duplicates are merged, each entry listing the most common genes and DNA. The V and J calls here are based on TCRdb, not the publication. The table for this sample lists 850,000 or so distinct CDR3 sequences; less than 35% of them were counted only once. The ten largest clones take up around a sixth of the sample.

Systemically healthy Caucasian individuals from Russia, roughly 40 in total and aged roughly 6 to 100 years, were included as donors. Each donor gave about 11 milliliters of peripheral blood, drawn into EDTA-treated Vacutainer tubes. Ficoll-Paque density-gradient centrifugation was used to isolate PBMCs, with at least 7 million obtained per sample. Total RNA, at least 6 micrograms per sample, was extracted from PBMCs with Trizol reagent. For every donor, flow cytometry on a PBMC aliquot measured the percentage of naive CD45RAhigh/CD27high T cells. Sequencing used blood. The receptor's source is a woman at least 80 years old in good health. The rearrangement joined TRBV15 to TRBJ1-2; there is no confident call for the D gene. The DNA sequence reads TGTGCCACCAGCAGCCCAGTGTTCTATGGCTACACCTTC. Its translation reads: CATSSPVFYGYTF.